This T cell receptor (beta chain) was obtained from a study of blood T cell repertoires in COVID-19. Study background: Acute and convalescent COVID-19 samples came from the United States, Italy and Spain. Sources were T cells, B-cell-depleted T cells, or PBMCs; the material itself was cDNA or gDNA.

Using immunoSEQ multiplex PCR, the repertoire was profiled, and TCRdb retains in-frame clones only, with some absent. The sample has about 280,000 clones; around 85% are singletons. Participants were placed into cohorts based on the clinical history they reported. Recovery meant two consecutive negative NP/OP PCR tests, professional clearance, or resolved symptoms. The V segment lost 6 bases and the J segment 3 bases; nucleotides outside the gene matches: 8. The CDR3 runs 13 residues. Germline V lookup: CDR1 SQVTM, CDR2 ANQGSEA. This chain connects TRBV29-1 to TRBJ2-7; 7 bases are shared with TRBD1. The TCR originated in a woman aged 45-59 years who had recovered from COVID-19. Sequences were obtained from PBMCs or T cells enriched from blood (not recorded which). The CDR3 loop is CSVESRQGYEQYF. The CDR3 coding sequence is TGCAGCGTCGAAAGCCGACAGGGCTACGAGCAGTACTTC.